This T cell receptor (beta chain) was sequenced for a study of T cell repertoires in MIS-A myocarditis (dated by TCRdb to between 2021 and 2024). The QIAamp DNA FFPE kit was used to extract genomic DNA from formalin-fixed paraffin-embedded autopsy tissue. TCRbeta CDR3 regions were amplified by the immunoSEQ bias-controlled multiplex PCR and were subjected to high-throughput sequencing. The published analysis was carried out like this. CDR3 sequences were collapsed and filtered by the immunoSEQ vendor pipeline to quantify abundance and frequency of each unique TCRbeta CDR3. CD-HIT clustered dominant CDR3 amino acid sequences with SARS-CoV-2-specific ImmuneCODE TCRbeta sequences at a 90% global sequence identity threshold. Clones with frequencies of 0.1 to 1 were classed as hyperexpanded, and 0.01 to 0.1 as large. For the dominant clones, CDR3 amino acid sequences and V and J gene assignments were confirmed with MiXCR. The R stringdist package was used to compute Levenshtein distances between the patient clonotypes and the ImmuneCODE hits. TCRdb took this table from immuneACCESS and kept in-frame rearrangements with V and J called. Such tables lack part of the clones; where checked against another copy, unresolved V genes explain under half of the gap, and the rest is unexplained. The V and J calls and clone size are taken from that table; D and trimming were inferred from the DNA. Recorded for this sample are thousands of clones; approximately 80% of them occurred a single time. 64% of the sample goes to the ten largest clones.

Remarks on this clone: The target of this receptor is not known. Per-nucleotide qualities are absent, and no much larger clonotype sits a single base away.

The sample comprised interventricular septum heart tissue obtained at autopsy. This sample's cell subset or site label indicates: cardiac tissue sample (left or right ventricle, interventricular septum, or pericardium). The clonotype comes from a man aged 18 to 29 with fulminant myocarditis from multisystem inflammatory syndrome in adults (MIS-A) after COVID-19.

The CDR3 has the sequence CASSTTGGAGPGELFF. The DNA sequence is TGTGCCAGTAGTACTACAGGGGGCGCCGGGCCCGGGGAGCTGTTTTTT. The chain couples TRBV19 to TRBJ2-2; TRBD1 agrees with 9 junctional bases. Here V drops 4 bases and J drops 6 bases, and the junction holds 9 bases not matched to any gene. The CDR3, cysteine through phenylalanine, is 16 amino acids long. Of all the DNA, just the CDR3 is kept, 48 bases in frame from base 1. CDR1 and CDR2 (LNHDA, SQIVND) derive from the germline V gene (reference sequence).